Sequencing of this TCR beta chain was carried out in a study of OX40 agonist ivuxolimab in advanced cancers. A remark on this clone: Its antigen is unknown.

The study's findings and limits: The study observed clonal expansion of CD4+ and CD8+ blood T cells by week 6 at 0.1 to 3.0 mg/kg.

Autoimmune disease history or systemic immunosuppression led to patients being barred. TCRdb keeps only in-frame clones here, not all; method: immunoSEQ multiplex PCR. The table includes more than 55,000 clones, more than 85% detected once. Germline CDR1 is SGHVS and CDR2 is FNYEAQ. Trimming shortened V by 0 bases and J by 4 bases, and 9 bases separated the two germline ends. CDR3 length equals 14 residues. This sequence originates from an adult with an advanced solid tumor such as melanoma, head and neck, liver or kidney cancer. The rearrangement uses TRBV7-6 and TRBJ2-5; D not resolved. Sequences were derived from CD4+ or CD8+ T cells sorted from blood, sampled in a trial of the OX40 agonist ivuxolimab. DNA of the CDR3: TGTGCCAGCAGCTTAGCGAGGCGTGTAGAGACCCAGTACTTC. Its translation is CASSLARRVETQYF.